This T cell receptor beta chain stems from a study of cytomegalovirus exposure and HLA in healthy donors. Study-wide results and caveats: The productive fraction for most TCR beta V segments was about 87% or about 30% in an earlier analysis. HLA restriction was apparent for most CMV-associated TCR beta chains in a later analysis.

About this clone: Its antigen is not identified.

This CDR3 has 14 amino acids. Germline lookup yields CDR1 SGHRS and CDR2 YFSETQ. The junction had 7 bases not matched to a gene; V was cut back by 4 bases and J by 5 bases. Vbeta (60) and Jbeta (13) primers were used in the PCR. Source study methods: An analysis that came later counted 77 million or so unique TCR beta chains, roughly 11 million shared. Clones were sequenced by immunoSEQ multiplex PCR, and TCRdb holds only the in-frame ones, with some missing. V and J calls and clone size are given by that table; D and trimming were obtained from the DNA. The sample shows 96,000 or so clones, approximately 72% of them seen only once.

The sample taken for sequencing was PBMCs. The TCR sequence derives from a female donor in good health and CMV-seropositive. The rearrangement links TRBV5-1 to TRBJ2-5; 8 bases agree with TRBD2. CDR3 region: CASSRRLAGETQYF. CDR3 DNA: TGCGCCAGCAGCAGGAGGCTAGCGGGTGAGACCCAGTACTTC.